These 30 T cell receptor beta chains were all obtained from the same sample, sequenced in a study of cytomegalovirus exposure and HLA in healthy donors. PCR involved 60 Vbeta and 13 Jbeta primers. This table comes from immunoSEQ multiplex PCR, and its TCRdb copy is limited to in-frame clones, with some not included. The sample holds 110,000 to 150,000 clones, approximately 9% seen once. The sequenced material came from PBMCs. These TCRs come from a male donor in good health and CMV-seronegative.

The V gene is TRBV7-9, the J gene TRBJ2-7; D possibly corresponds to TRBD2 (6 bases). Between the trimmed V and J ends, which lost 5 bases and 5 bases, there was a span of 13 bases. Germline lookup yields CDR1 SEHNR and CDR2 FQNEAQ (reference sequence). This CDR3 is built from 13 residues. CDR3 nucleotide sequence: TGTGCCAGCAGCCCTACACCGGGGGACGAGCAGTACTTC. It encodes CASSPTPGDEQYF.

The chain combines TRBV2 with TRBJ2-5; D gene unclear. Germline values: CDR1 SNHLY, CDR2 FYNNEI. The CDR3 loop spans 12 amino acids. Trimming removed 9 bases at V and 2 bases at J, with 10 bases between. CDR3 in DNA: TGTGCCAGAACCGGGTTTCAAGAGACCCAGTACTTC. This codes for CARTGFQETQYF.

The rearrangement links TRBV28 to TRBJ2-1, with 13 nucleotides matching TRBD2. CDR1 and CDR2 (germline): MDHEN, SYDVKM. CDR3 length: 19 amino acids. The ends lost 1 base at V and 2 bases at J; junction bases unmatched: 8. CDR3: CASSLSRTSGSKAYNEQFF. CDR3 DNA: TGTGCCAGCAGTTTATCCCGGACTAGCGGGAGTAAGGCCTACAATGAGCAGTTCTTC.

This clone has a handful of counts. V is TRBV29-1 and J is TRBJ2-7; the match to TRBD2 covers 9 bases. The CDR3 length is 14 residues. Germline V CDR1 and CDR2: SQVTM, ANQGSEA. V shed 4 bases, J shed 1 base, and the junction held 5 bases outside the gene matches. CDR3 region: CSVVGLAASYEQYF. In nucleotides, the CDR3 is TGCAGCGTTGTGGGACTAGCTGCTTCCTACGAGCAGTACTTC.

The chain is built from TRBV7-2 and TRBJ1-4; 8 positions agree with TRBD1. The CDR3 covers 14 residues. The junction had 6 bases not matched to a gene; V was cut back by 4 bases and J by 8 bases. Germline values: CDR1 SGHTA, CDR2 FQGNSA. The CDR3 spells CASSSPGGREKLFF. In DNA, the CDR3 is TGTGCCAGCAGCTCCCCAGGGGGCAGGGAAAAACTGTTTTTT.

J is TRBJ2-2 and V is TRBV28, with 9 nucleotides matching TRBD2. V shed 6 bases, J shed 7 bases, and the junction held 9 bases outside the gene matches. The CDR3 length is 15 residues. The V gene's germline CDR1 is MDHEN and CDR2 SYDVKM. The CDR3 sequence is CASRGRSGRIGELFF. The CDR3 nucleotides are TGTGCCAGCAGAGGCAGGAGCGGGAGGATCGGGGAGCTGTTTTTT.

This clone was detected a few times. The chain combines TRBV4-1 with TRBJ1-6; 9 bases line up with TRBD1. The CDR3 runs 15 residues. The germline V gene encodes CDR1 MGHRA and CDR2 YSYEKL. The trim removed 5 bases at V and 9 bases at J, leaving 8 bases unmatched. This chain's CDR3 is CASSSARDRASPLHF. The CDR3 DNA reads TGCGCCAGCAGCTCAGCTCGGGACAGGGCTTCACCCCTCCACTTT.

In its sample, this clone was seen a few times. This rearrangement joins TRBV12-5 to TRBJ2-7; TRBD2 matches at 7 bases. V lost 2 bases, J lost 2 bases, and 9 bases stayed unmatched. The CDR3 contains 16 residues. Germline V gives CDR1 LGHNT, CDR2 FRNRAP. CDR3 sequence (DNA): TGTGCTAGTGGTTTGTGGACGGGAGGATCGACCTACGAGCAGTACTTC. Translation gives CASGLWTGGSTYEQYF.

This clone was observed a handful of times. V usage is TRBV2 and J usage is TRBJ2-7; the D gene is possibly TRBD1 (5 bases). The germline CDR1 and CDR2 sequences are SNHLY and FYNNEI. V was shortened by 6 bases and J by 1 base, with 7 bases between the two germline ends. The CDR3 is 12 residues long. The CDR3 loop reads CASRSGSYEQYF. DNA of the CDR3: TGTGCCAGCAGATCAGGGTCCTACGAGCAGTACTTC.

V gene TRBV6-1 combines with J gene TRBJ2-1, with 8 bases identical to TRBD1. In germline, CDR1 is MNHNS, CDR2 SASEGT. Unmatched junction bases numbered 4, after V lost 2 bases and J lost 7 bases. CDR3 length: 14 amino acids. The CDR3 sequence is CASSEQGAVNEQFF. CDR3 DNA sequence: TGTGCCAGCAGTGAACAGGGGGCAGTAAATGAGCAGTTCTTC.

The DNA for the CDR3 is TGTGCCAGCAGCTTGGGAGAAGGGTGGGAGGAGACCCAGTACTTC. This sequence encodes CASSLGEGWEETQYF. The chain carries TRBV5-4 and TRBJ2-5; possibly TRBD2 for D (5 bases). The germline gives CDR1 SGHNT, CDR2 YYREEE (reference sequence). This CDR3 has 15 amino acids. V was trimmed by 0 bases and J by 5 bases, leaving 14 bases between them.

The chain couples TRBV29-1 to TRBJ2-1, with a tentative D call TRBD2 (7 bases). The CDR3 length is 15 residues. The germline gives CDR1 SQVTM, CDR2 ANQGSEA. The V end was cut by 5 bases, the J end by 0 bases, with 14 bases between. The CDR3 spells CSVRGRGSSYNEQFF. The CDR3 bases are TGCAGCGTTAGGGGGAGGGGGAGCTCCTACAATGAGCAGTTCTTC.

This clone was observed a few times. The rearrangement joins TRBV7-2 to TRBJ1-1; perhaps TRBD1 as D (5 bases). This CDR3 contains 15 residues. The V end was cut by 0 bases, the J end by 4 bases, with 12 bases between. From germline, CDR1 is SGHTA and CDR2 FQGNSA. CDR3 bases: TGTGCCAGCAGCTTAGCAAGGGGCCGAGGCACTGAAGCTTTCTTT. It encodes CASSLARGRGTEAFF.

The sample holds a few counts of this clone. The chain uses TRBV25-1 and TRBJ2-7; D is ambiguous. This CDR3 contains 12 residues. The germline V gene has CDR1 MGHDK and CDR2 SYGVNS. Trimming stripped 5 bases from V and 3 bases from J, with 8 bases between. The CDR3 bases are TGTGCCAGCAGTCTAGGCAGCTACGAGCAGTACTTC. Translating it yields CASSLGSYEQYF.

This clone was observed a few times. The CDR3 loop is CASPGAENTEAFF. The CDR3 bases are TGTGCCAGCCCTGGGGCAGAAAACACTGAAGCTTTCTTT. The chain recombines TRBV28 with TRBJ1-1, with D maybe TRBD1 (5 bases). The V gene's germline CDR1 is MDHEN and CDR2 SYDVKM. The V end was cut by 8 bases, the J end by 2 bases, with 12 bases between. This CDR3 region has 13 residues. The full variable domain, rest sourced from reference TRBV28 and TRBJ1-1, is DVKVTQSSRYLVKRTGEKVFLECVQDMDHENMFWYRQDPGLGLRLIYFSYDVKMKEKGDIPEGYSVSREKKERFSLILESASTNQTSMYLCASPGAENTEAFFGQGTRLTVV.

This clone was recorded a few times. V gene TRBV10-3 combines with J gene TRBJ1-2, with TRBD1 matching 9 bases. V was pared by 5 bases and J by 3 bases, with 4 bases of the junction left unmatched. CDR3 length: 14 residues. CDR1 is ENHRY, CDR2 SYGVKD, per germline. CDR3 DNA sequence: TGTGCCATCAGTTCCCGGGACAGGGACTATGGCTACACCTTC. It translates to CAISSRDRDYGYTF.

The V call is TRBV7-9, the J call TRBJ2-7; D gene unclear. The CDR3 runs to 13 residues. Germline V gives CDR1 SEHNR, CDR2 FQNEAQ (reference sequence). V dropped 5 bases and J dropped 0 bases, with 8 bases sitting between them. CDR3 coding DNA: TGTGCCAGCAGCCCCCCCTACTCCTACGAGCAGTACTTC. Protein: CASSPPYSYEQYF.

This clone was seen a few times. This chain joins TRBV4-3 and TRBJ2-5, with a weak D call TRBD2 (5 bases). Germline lookup yields CDR1 LGHNA and CDR2 YSLEER. This CDR3 is built from 18 residues. V shed 0 bases and J shed 1 base, with 18 bases lying between them. CDR3 region: CASSQDPAGGGSQETQYF. As DNA, the CDR3 is TGCGCCAGCAGCCAAGACCCGGCGGGCGGCGGATCCCAAGAGACCCAGTACTTC.

V usage is TRBV4-3 and J usage is TRBJ1-4, with TRBD1 identical over 10 bases. The germline CDR1 and CDR2 sequences are LGHNA and YSLEER. Trimming took 5 bases from V and 5 from J; bases not matched to a gene: 5. The CDR3 covers 15 residues. CDR3 nucleotide sequence: TGCGCCAGCAGCAGCCGGGACAGGGGAAATGAAAAACTGTTTTTT. This translates into CASSSRDRGNEKLFF.

The CDR3 here is CASSPVFYTEAFF. DNA of the CDR3: TGTGCCAGCAGCCCGGTATTCTACACTGAAGCTTTCTTT. J is TRBJ1-1 and V is TRBV11-2, with D uncertain. The CDR3 runs 13 residues. Trimming took 5 bases from V and 3 from J, leaving 10 bases between them. Germline CDR1 is SGHAT and CDR2 is FQNNGV.

This clone has a handful of counts. The chain is built from TRBV2 and TRBJ2-1; 7 bases match TRBD1. Germline CDR1 is SNHLY and CDR2 is FYNNEI. J gave up 7 bases and V 5 bases, and 8 bases lay outside the gene matches. The CDR3 covers 14 residues. In nucleotides, the CDR3 is TGTGCCAGCAGTTTCGGACAGGTTTGGAATGAGCAGTTCTTC. Its translation: CASSFGQVWNEQFF.

This clone was recorded a few times. The chain recombines TRBV7-2 with TRBJ2-7; 14 bases line up with TRBD2. The CDR3 is 16 amino acids. CDR1 is SGHTA and CDR2 is FQGNSA in the germline V gene. V was pared by 3 bases and J by 7 bases, with 8 bases of the junction left unmatched. In nucleotides, the CDR3 is TGTGCCAGCAGCTTCACCGGGACTAGCGGGAGTAGGGAGCAGTACTTC. Its protein is CASSFTGTSGSREQYF.

The table lists this clone with a few counts. This chain uses TRBV27 with TRBJ2-1; D is possibly TRBD2 (6 bases). The CDR3 is 13 amino acids. Germline V gene lookup returns CDR1 MNHEY and CDR2 SMNVEV (reference sequence). The V end lost 2 bases, the J end lost 10 bases, and 12 bases lay between the germline ends. For the CDR3, the DNA is TGTGCCAGCAGTTTAGGACTATTAGGAGAGCAGTTCTTC. Translated, it gives CASSLGLLGEQFF.

This clone was seen only a few times. The chain couples TRBV10-3 to TRBJ1-2; D call uncertain. This CDR3 spans 16 amino acids. Germline V gene data show CDR1 as ENHRY and CDR2 as SYGVKD. V lost 4 bases and J 0 bases, leaving 15 bases between the germline ends. The CDR3 spells CAISGSDIIANYGYTF. CDR3 sequence (DNA): TGTGCCATCAGTGGATCCGACATCATAGCTAACTATGGCTACACCTTC.

This clone was seen more than once but under ten times. The V call is TRBV27, the J call TRBJ1-1, with 10 nucleotides matching TRBD1. The CDR3 totals 16 residues. Trimming at V came to 5 bases and at J to 1 base, leaving 7 bases not matched to a gene. CDR1 is MNHEY, CDR2 SMNVEV, per germline (reference sequence). The CDR3: CASSTDRGLRNTEAFF. The CDR3 coding sequence is TGTGCCAGCAGTACCGACAGGGGGCTTAGGAACACTGAAGCTTTCTTT.

This clone was observed a few times. CDR3 protein: CASSPYGQIAKQYF. The DNA for the CDR3 is TGTGCCAGCAGTCCGTATGGACAGATCGCCAAGCAGTACTTC. V gene TRBV6-5 combines with J gene TRBJ2-7; possible D gene TRBD1, 6 bases. This CDR3 is built from 14 residues. From germline, CDR1 is MNHEY and CDR2 SVGAGI. Trimming left V 5 bases short and J 8 bases short, with 19 bases between.

This chain connects TRBV28 to TRBJ2-3, with D uncertain. Germline CDR1 is MDHEN and CDR2 is SYDVKM. Trimming removed 6 bases from V and 2 bases from J, with 18 bases in between. This CDR3 has 16 residues. Here the CDR3 reads CASSRMRGGDTDTQYF. In DNA, the CDR3 is TGTGCCAGCAGCCGAATGCGAGGCGGCGACACAGATACGCAGTATTTT. The whole variable domain, filled in from reference TRBV28 and TRBJ2-3, reads DVKVTQSSRYLVKRTGEKVFLECVQDMDHENMFWYRQDPGLGLRLIYFSYDVKMKEKGDIPEGYSVSREKKERFSLILESASTNQTSMYLCASSRMRGGDTDTQYFGPGTRLTVL.

This clone showed up just a few times. One end of the junction does not line up with germline, which may come from a read error. The V gene is TRBV4-3, the J gene TRBJ2-6; tentative D call: TRBD2 (5 bases). Germline V CDR1 and CDR2: LGHNA, YSLEER. There are 15 residues in the CDR3. The CDR3 region is CASSRRFSEANVLTF. As DNA, the CDR3 is TGCGCCAGCAGCCGGAGGTTCTCTGAGGCCAACGTCCTGACTTTC.

The J gene is TRBJ2-5, the V gene TRBV7-8, with D perhaps matching TRBD2 (5 bases). This CDR3 has 13 amino acids. The germline V gene encodes CDR1 SGHVS and CDR2 FQNEAQ. The germline V and J ends were trimmed by 5 bases and 7 bases, with 14 bases remaining between them. The CDR3 reads CASSPGLSGTQYF. In DNA form, the CDR3 reads TGTGCCAGCAGCCCTGGACTTTCGGGGACCCAGTACTTC.

This clone was counted a few times. The rearrangement joins TRBV7-9 to TRBJ1-1; no clear D. Germline-derived CDR1 and CDR2 are SEHNR and FQNEAQ (reference sequence). CDR3 size: 13 residues. V was shortened by 7 bases and J by 3 bases, with 12 bases between the two germline ends. Here the CDR3 reads CASTNIGYTEAFF. The CDR3 coding sequence is TGTGCCAGCACTAACATCGGGTACACTGAAGCTTTCTTT.